This T cell receptor beta chain emerged from a study of blood T cells in healthy people across ages. Overall study results and limits: Since the PBMCs were unsorted, naive and antigen-experienced cells could not be conclusively compared.

Combining a sample-barcoded 5' primer with a J-beta primer mix, a second PCR ran for 7 to 11 cycles. Unique molecular identifiers of 12 random nucleotides labeled each cDNA. TCRdb passed the 5' RACE reads through MiXCR, listing each CDR3 protein once. The repertoire has approximately 850,000 distinct CDR3 sequences, roughly 44% of them found once; the top ten carry under 20%. The sample, roughly 9.5 milliliters of peripheral blood, was drawn from each donor. This clonotype is a singleton in its sample. As yet, its antigen is unknown. The receptor was derived from a man aged 55-75 years in good health. The sequenced sample was blood.

CDR3 sequence: CASSKGPGADYGYTF. CDR3 sequence (DNA): TGTGCCAGCAGCAAAGGACCGGGGGCTGACTATGGCTACACCTTC. The chain recombines TRBV7-2 with TRBJ1-2; tentatively, D is TRBD1 (6 bases). This CDR3 is built from 15 residues. The germline V gene has CDR1 SGHTA and CDR2 FQGNSA. V lost 5 bases and J 3 bases, leaving 16 bases between the germline ends.